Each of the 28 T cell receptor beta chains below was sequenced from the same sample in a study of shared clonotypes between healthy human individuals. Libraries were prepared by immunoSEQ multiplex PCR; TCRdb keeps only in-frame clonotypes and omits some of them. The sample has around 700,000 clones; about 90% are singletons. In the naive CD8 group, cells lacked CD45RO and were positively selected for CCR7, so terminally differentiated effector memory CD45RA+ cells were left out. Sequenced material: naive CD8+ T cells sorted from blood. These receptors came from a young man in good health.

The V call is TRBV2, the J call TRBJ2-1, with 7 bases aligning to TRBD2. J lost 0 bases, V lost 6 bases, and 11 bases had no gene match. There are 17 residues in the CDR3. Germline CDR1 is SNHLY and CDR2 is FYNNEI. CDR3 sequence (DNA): TGTGCCAGCAGGGAGGGATTTGGCGGGAGCTCCTACAATGAGCAGTTCTTC. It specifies CASREGFGGSSYNEQFF.

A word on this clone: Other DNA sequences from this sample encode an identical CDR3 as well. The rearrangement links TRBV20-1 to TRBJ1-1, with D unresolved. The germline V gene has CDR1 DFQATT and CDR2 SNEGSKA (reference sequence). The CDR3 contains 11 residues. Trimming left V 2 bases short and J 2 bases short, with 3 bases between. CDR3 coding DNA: TGCAGTGCTAGAAGAAACACTGAAGCTTTCTTT. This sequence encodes CSARRNTEAFF.

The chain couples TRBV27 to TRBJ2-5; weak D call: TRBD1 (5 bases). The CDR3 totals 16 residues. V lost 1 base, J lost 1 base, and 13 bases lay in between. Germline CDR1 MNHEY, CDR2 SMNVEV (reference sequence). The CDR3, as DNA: TGTGCCAGCAGTTTATACCACTCCAGGGTCCAAGAGACCCAGTACTTC. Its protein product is CASSLYHSRVQETQYF.

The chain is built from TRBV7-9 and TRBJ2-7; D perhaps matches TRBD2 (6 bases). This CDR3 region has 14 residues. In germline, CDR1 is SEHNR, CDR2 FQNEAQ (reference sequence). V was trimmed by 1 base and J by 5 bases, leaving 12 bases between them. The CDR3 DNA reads TGTGCCAGCAGCTTAGGAGTGGGAGGTGACGAGCAGTACTTC. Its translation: CASSLGVGGDEQYF.

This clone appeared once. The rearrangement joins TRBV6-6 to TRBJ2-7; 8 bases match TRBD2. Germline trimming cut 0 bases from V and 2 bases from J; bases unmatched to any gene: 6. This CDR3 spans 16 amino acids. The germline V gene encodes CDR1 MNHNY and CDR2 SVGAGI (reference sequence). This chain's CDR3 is CASSYSKGSGAYEQYF. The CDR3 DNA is TGTGCCAGCAGTTACTCGAAGGGTAGCGGGGCCTACGAGCAGTACTTC.

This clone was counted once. DNA for the CDR3: TGTGCCAGCAGCCCGGAGACAAATATGAACACTGAAGCTTTCTTT. Translated, it gives CASSPETNMNTEAFF. J is TRBJ1-1 and V is TRBV7-8; unclear D gene. Trimming stripped 5 bases from V and 0 bases from J, with 13 bases between. CDR1 and CDR2 (germline): SGHVS, FQNEAQ. CDR3 length: 15 amino acids. Together with reference TRBV7-8 and TRBJ1-1, the CDR3 gives the full variable domain: GAGVSQSPRYKVAKRGQDVALRCDPISGHVSLFWYQQALGQGPEFLTYFQNEAQLDKSGLPSDRFFAERPEGSVSTLKIQRTQQEDSAVYLCASSPETNMNTEAFFGQGTRLTVV.

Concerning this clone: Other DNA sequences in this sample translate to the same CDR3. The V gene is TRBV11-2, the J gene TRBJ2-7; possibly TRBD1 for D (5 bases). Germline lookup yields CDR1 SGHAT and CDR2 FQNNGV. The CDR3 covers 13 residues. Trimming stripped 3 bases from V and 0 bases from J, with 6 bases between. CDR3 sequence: CASSLTDSYEQYF. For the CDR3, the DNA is TGTGCCAGCAGCTTGACAGACTCCTACGAGCAGTACTTC.

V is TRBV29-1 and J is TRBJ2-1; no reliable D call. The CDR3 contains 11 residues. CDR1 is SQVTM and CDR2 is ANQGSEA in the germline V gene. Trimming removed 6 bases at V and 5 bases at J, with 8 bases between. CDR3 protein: CSVGGDNEQFF. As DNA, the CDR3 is TGCAGCGTGGGTGGAGACAATGAGCAGTTCTTC.

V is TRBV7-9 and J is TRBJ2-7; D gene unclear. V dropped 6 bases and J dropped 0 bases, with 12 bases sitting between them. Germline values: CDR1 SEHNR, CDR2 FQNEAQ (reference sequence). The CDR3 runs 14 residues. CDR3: CASSPARSSYEQYF. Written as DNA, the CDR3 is TGTGCCAGCAGTCCGGCCAGGAGCTCCTACGAGCAGTACTTC.

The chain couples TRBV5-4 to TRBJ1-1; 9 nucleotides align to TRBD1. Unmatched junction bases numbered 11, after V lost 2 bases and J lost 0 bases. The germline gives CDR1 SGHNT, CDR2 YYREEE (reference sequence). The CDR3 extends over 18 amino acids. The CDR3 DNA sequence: TGTGCCAGCAGCTTCTCAGACAGGGGGTCGTTAATGAACACTGAAGCTTTCTTT. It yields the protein CASSFSDRGSLMNTEAFF.

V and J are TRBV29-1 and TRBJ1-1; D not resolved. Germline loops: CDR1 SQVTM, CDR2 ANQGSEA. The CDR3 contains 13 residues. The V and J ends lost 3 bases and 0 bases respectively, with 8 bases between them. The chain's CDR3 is CSVDLPMNTEAFF. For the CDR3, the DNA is TGCAGCGTTGACCTGCCGATGAACACTGAAGCTTTCTTT.

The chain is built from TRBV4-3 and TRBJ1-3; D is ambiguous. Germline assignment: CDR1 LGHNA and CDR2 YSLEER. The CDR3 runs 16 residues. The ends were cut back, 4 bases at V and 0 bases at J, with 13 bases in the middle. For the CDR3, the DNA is TGCGCCAGCAGCCCCGACTTTGCGAGCTCTGGAAACACCATATATTTT. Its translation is CASSPDFASSGNTIYF.

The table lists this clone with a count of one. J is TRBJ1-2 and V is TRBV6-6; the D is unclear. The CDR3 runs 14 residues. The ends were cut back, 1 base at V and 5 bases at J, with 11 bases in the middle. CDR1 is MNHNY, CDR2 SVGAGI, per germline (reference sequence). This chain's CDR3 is CASSYWAVKYGYTF. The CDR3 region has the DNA TGTGCCAGCAGTTACTGGGCAGTTAAATATGGCTACACCTTC.

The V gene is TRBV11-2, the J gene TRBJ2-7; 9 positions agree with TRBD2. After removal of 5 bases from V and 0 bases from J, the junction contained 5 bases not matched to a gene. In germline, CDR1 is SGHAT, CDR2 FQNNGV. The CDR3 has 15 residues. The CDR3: CASSPTAGGSYEQYF. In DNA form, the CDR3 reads TGTGCCAGCAGCCCCACAGCGGGAGGCTCCTACGAGCAGTACTTC. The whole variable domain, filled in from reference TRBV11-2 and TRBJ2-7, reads EAGVAQSPRYKIIEKRQSVAFWCNPISGHATLYWYQQILGQGPKLLIQFQNNGVVDDSQLPKDRFSAERLKGVDSTLKIQPAKLEDSAVYLCASSPTAGGSYEQYFGPGTRLTVT.

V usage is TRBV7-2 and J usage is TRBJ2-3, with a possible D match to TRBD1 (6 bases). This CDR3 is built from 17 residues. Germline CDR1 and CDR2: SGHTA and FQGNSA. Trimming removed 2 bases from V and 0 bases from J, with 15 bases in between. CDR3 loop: CASSLRGIVSSTDTQYF. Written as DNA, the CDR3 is TGTGCCAGCAGCTTAAGGGGGATAGTCTCTAGCACAGATACGCAGTATTTT.

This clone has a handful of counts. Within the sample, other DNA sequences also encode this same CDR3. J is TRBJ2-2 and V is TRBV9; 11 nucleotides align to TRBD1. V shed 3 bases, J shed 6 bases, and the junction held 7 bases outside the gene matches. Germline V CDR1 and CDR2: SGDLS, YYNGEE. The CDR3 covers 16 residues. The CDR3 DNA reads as TGTGCCAGCAGCGGTCTGGACAGGGGGCGAGCCGGGGAGCTGTTTTTT. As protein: CASSGLDRGRAGELFF. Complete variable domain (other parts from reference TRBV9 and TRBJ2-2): DSGVTQTPKHLITATGQRVTLRCSPRSGDLSVYWYQQSLDQGLQFLIQYYNGEERAKGNILERFSAQQFPDLHSELNLSSLELGDSALYFCASSGLDRGRAGELFFGEGSRLTVL.

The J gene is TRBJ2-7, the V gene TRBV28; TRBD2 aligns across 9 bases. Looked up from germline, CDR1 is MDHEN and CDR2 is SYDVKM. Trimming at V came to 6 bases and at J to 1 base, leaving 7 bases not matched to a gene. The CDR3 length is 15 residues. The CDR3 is CASREAGLASYEQYF. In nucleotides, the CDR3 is TGTGCCAGCAGAGAAGCCGGACTAGCGTCCTACGAGCAGTACTTC.

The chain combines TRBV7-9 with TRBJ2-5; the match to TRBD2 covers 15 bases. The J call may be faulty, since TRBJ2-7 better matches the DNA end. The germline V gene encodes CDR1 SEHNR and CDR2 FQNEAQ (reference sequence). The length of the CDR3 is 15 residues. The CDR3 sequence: CASSGGLAGGDEQYF. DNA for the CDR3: TGTGCCAGCAGCGGCGGACTAGCGGGAGGGGACGAGCAGTACTTC.

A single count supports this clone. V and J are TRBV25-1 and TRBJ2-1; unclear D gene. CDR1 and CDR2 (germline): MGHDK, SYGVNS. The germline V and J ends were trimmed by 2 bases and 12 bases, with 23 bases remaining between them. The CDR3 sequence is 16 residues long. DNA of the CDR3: TGTGCCAGCAGTGAAGGCAAGCGAGTCGGACGGGTGGGGCAGTTCTTC. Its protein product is CASSEGKRVGRVGQFF.

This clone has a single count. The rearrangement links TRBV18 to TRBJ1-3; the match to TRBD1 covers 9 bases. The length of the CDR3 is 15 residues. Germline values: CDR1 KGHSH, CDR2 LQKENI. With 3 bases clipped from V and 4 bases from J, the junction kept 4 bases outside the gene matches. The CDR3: CASSPDRGQGNTIYF. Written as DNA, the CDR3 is TGTGCCAGCTCACCGGACAGGGGACAGGGAAACACCATATATTTT.

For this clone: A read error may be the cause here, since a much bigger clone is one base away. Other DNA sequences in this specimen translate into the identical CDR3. Here the CDR3 reads CASSRTSGSTDTQYF. CDR3 coding DNA: TGTGCCAGCAGCAGGACTAGCGGGAGCACAGATACGCAGTATTTT. This rearrangement joins TRBV6-4 to TRBJ2-3, with 11 bases lining up with TRBD2. This CDR3 comprises 15 residues. V lost 6 bases to trimming and J lost 0 bases; unmatched junction nucleotides: 2. Per the germline V gene, CDR1 is MRHNA and CDR2 is SNTAGT.

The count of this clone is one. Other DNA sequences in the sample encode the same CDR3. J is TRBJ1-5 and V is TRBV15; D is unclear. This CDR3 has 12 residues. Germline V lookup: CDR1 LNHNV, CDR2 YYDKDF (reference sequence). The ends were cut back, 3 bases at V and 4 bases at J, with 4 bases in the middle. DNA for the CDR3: TGTGCCACCAGCAGTCTTAATCAGCCCCAGCATTTT. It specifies CATSSLNQPQHF.

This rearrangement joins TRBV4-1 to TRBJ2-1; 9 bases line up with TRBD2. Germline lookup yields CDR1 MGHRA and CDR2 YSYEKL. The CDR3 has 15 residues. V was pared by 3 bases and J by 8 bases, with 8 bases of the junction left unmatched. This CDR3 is CASSQSSGSTDEQFF. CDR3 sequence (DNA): TGCGCCAGCAGCCAGAGTAGCGGGAGTACGGATGAGCAGTTCTTC.

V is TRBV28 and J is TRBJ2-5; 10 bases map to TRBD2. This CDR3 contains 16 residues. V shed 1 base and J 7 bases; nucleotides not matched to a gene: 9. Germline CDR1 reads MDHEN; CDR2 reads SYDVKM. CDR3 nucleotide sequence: TGTGCCAGCAGTTTATTTCGACTAGCGGGTGACGCGACCCAGTACTTC. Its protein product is CASSLFRLAGDATQYF. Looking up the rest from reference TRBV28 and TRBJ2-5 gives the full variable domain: DVKVTQSSRYLVKRTGEKVFLECVQDMDHENMFWYRQDPGLGLRLIYFSYDVKMKEKGDIPEGYSVSREKKERFSLILESASTNQTSMYLCASSLFRLAGDATQYFGPGTRLLVL.

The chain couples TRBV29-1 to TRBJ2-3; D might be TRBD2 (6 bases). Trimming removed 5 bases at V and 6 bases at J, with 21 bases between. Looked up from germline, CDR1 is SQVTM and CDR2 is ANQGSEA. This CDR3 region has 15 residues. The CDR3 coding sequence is TGCAGCGTTATATTCTTAGCGGCTGGAGCGGATACGCAGTATTTT. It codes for CSVIFLAAGADTQYF.

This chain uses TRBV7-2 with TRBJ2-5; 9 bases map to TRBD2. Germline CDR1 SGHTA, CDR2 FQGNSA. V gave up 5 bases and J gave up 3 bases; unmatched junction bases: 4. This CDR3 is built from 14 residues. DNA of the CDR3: TGTGCCAGCAGCCTCCTAGCGGGAAAAGAGACCCAGTACTTC. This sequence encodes CASSLLAGKETQYF.

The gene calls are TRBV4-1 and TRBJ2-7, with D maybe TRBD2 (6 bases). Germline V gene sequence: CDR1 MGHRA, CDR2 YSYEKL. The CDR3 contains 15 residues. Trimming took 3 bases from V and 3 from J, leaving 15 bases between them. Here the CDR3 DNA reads TGCGCCAGCAGCCAGGGGCGGGGAGCCGTCTACGAGCAGTACTTC. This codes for CASSQGRGAVYEQYF.

The CDR3: CASSFSDLAYEQYF. The CDR3 DNA reads as TGTGCCAGCAGCTTTTCCGATCTAGCCTACGAGCAGTACTTC. The chain joins TRBV13 to TRBJ2-7; D is unresolved. V lost 3 bases, J lost 2 bases, and 11 bases lay in between. The CDR3 has 14 amino acids. Germline CDR1 reads PRHDT; CDR2 reads FYEKMQ (reference sequence).